This T cell receptor beta chain comes out of a study of T-cell reconstitution after alpha-beta-depleted transplantation in children (dated by TCRdb to the mid-2010s). Study-level background: Using TCR repertoire profiling, the study followed T-cell immune reconstitution in a quantitative way in children after TCRalphabeta/CD19-depleted allogeneic hematopoietic cell transplantation.

V is pruned by 7 bases and J by 4 bases, leaving 8 bases of the junction without a gene match. Taken from the germline V gene, the CDR1 and CDR2 loops are SQVTM and ANQGSEA. From cysteine to phenylalanine, the CDR3 is 13 amino acids long. Left in the record is the CDR3 DNA by itself, 39 bases read in frame from the first base. Explained via the paper, the treatment or condition label denotes: allogeneic hematopoietic cell transplantation with graft depleted of TCRalphabeta T cells and CD19 B cells. The children who served as transplant recipients had been given grafts of TCRalphabeta/CD19-depleted allogeneic hematopoietic cells. General study outcomes and caveats: Over subsequent months, a decline in hyperexpanded clone frequencies was noted, and after one year, T-cell counts and TCRbeta diversity were mostly ascribed to newly produced T cells. About two months after transplant, the apparently early recovery of alphabetaT-cell counts reportedly depended on just several hundred clones that had expanded rapidly and came from non-depleted graft cells. In some patients, the high TCRbeta diversity seen at day 60 was put down to recipient T cells and intrathymic progenitors that had survived conditioning.

Receptor amplification or capture employed PCR. Sequencing instrument: Illumina HiSeq 2500. To normalize quantification of the TCRbeta repertoire, the TCR libraries were built with molecular barcoding that relied on unique molecular identifiers. The raw public data were reprocessed by TCRdb itself: fastp quality trimming at Q25, MiXCR clonotype calling, in-frame beta chains only. Entries are consolidated by CDR3 protein sequence, retaining the most common genes and DNA. A total of fewer than 250,000 distinct CDR3 sequences appear in this sample, roughly a sixth of them only once. The leading ten clones occupy around 44% of the sample. This clonotype has just a few counts. It has no known antigen specificity. No base-level quality is on record; no much larger clone is a single base apart.

The sequence came from a male patient between 2 and 10 years old who had a stem cell transplant for acute lymphoblastic leukemia, so the T cells may come from the graft donor. This receptor chain uses TRBV29-1 and TRBJ1-2; TRBD1 matches 8 bases in the middle. The sample in question was PBMCs, mostly from graft donor cells, obtained 360 days after TCRalphabeta/CD19-depleted stem cell transplant. The DNA reads as follows: TGCAGCGCCGAGGACAGGGCGGGCTATGGCTACACCTTC. Protein translation: CSAEDRAGYGYTF.